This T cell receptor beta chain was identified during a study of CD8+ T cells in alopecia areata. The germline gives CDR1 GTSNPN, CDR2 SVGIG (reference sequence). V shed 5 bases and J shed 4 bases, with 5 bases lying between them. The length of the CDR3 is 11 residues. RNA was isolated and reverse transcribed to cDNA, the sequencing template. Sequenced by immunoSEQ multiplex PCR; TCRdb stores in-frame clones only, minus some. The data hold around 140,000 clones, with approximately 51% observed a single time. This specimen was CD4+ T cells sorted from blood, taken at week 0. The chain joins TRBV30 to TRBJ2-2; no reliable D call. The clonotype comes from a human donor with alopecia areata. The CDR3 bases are TGTGCCTGGGGACGCACCGGGGAGCTGTTTTTT. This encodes CAWGRTGELFF.